This passage covers 11 T cell receptor beta chains from one sample sequenced in a study of CD8 T cells in Susac syndrome. RNA, at about 0.5 to 1 ug, was reverse transcribed with random hexamers. MiXCR was run by TCRdb on the immunoSEQ multiplex PCR reads, yielding one entry per CDR3 protein. The table records under 90,000 distinct CDR3 sequences, just over 90% of them present only once. The sample comprised CD4+ T cells from PBMCs. These receptors originate from a human donor with Susac syndrome.

The rearrangement joins TRBV28 to TRBJ2-7; unclear D gene. The V end was cut by 7 bases, the J end by 2 bases, with 12 bases between. Germline V lookup: CDR1 MDHEN, CDR2 SYDVKM. The CDR3 sequence is 13 residues long. The DNA for the CDR3 is TGTGCCAGCACCCCCCCCGGGCCCTACGAGCAGTACTTC. It translates to CASTPPGPYEQYF.

The chain recombines TRBV3-1 with TRBJ1-6, with TRBD1 matching over 7 bases. Germline assignment: CDR1 LGHDT and CDR2 YNNKEL (reference sequence). J was trimmed by 4 bases and V by 4 bases; bases with no gene match: 7. This CDR3 comprises 16 residues. The CDR3: CASSPRQGSYNSPLHF. The CDR3 DNA sequence: TGTGCCAGCAGCCCACGACAGGGATCTTATAATTCACCCCTCCACTTT.

The chain is built from TRBV7-3 and TRBJ2-1, with D tentatively TRBD1 or TRBD2 (6 bases each). V was shortened by 5 bases and J by 0 bases, with 11 bases between the two germline ends. The germline V gene encodes CDR1 SGHTA and CDR2 FQGTGA. The CDR3 is 15 residues long. The CDR3 nucleotides read TGTGCCAGCAGCCCGGGGGCCGGCTCCTACAATGAGCAGTTCTTC. Translating it yields CASSPGAGSYNEQFF.

The chain employs TRBV7-2 and TRBJ2-2; D ambiguous. The CDR3 has 15 amino acids. Looked up from germline, CDR1 is SGHTA and CDR2 is FQGNSA. V dropped 0 bases and J dropped 4 bases, with 9 bases sitting between them. CDR3 bases: TGTGCCAGCAGCTTAGCACCCCCGGGCACCGGGGAGCTGTTTTTT. Amino acid sequence: CASSLAPPGTGELFF.

The gene calls are TRBV19 and TRBJ2-5; D is unclear. The CDR3 extends over 13 amino acids. The ends were cut back, 10 bases at V and 4 bases at J, with 16 bases in the middle. CDR1 and CDR2 (germline): LNHDA, SQIVND (reference sequence). The CDR3 protein is CATSPRQPETQYF. CDR3 DNA sequence: TGTGCCACCTCCCCTCGGCAGCCAGAGACCCAGTACTTC.

This clonotype was picked up one time. V is TRBV2 and J is TRBJ2-1; weak D call: TRBD2 (7 bases). Germline CDR1 and CDR2: SNHLY and FYNNEI. This CDR3 spans 14 amino acids. V was clipped by 5 bases and J by 8 bases, with 16 bases between them. The CDR3 DNA reads TGTGCCAGCAGTAGGGCCCTAGGGGGGGATGAGCAGTTCTTC. It yields the protein CASSRALGGDEQFF.

V usage is TRBV7-9 and J usage is TRBJ2-6, with no clear D. CDR3 length: 15 residues. CDR1 SEHNR and CDR2 FQNEAQ come from the germline V gene (reference sequence). V was pared by 2 bases and J by 0 bases, with 5 bases between. The CDR3 region has the DNA TGTGCCAGCAGCTTAACCAGCTCTGGGGCCAACGTCCTGACTTTC. Translating it yields CASSLTSSGANVLTF.

The J gene is TRBJ2-1, the V gene TRBV24-1; the match to TRBD2 covers 10 bases. V was pared by 1 base and J by 5 bases, with 4 bases of the junction left unmatched. Per germline, CDR1 KGHDR and CDR2 SFDVKD. The CDR3 is 16 amino acids. The DNA for the CDR3 is TGTGCCACCAGTGATTTTGGGACTAGCGCAAACAATGAGCAGTTCTTC. It codes for CATSDFGTSANNEQFF.

V gene TRBV13 combines with J gene TRBJ1-4; no reliable D call. Germline V CDR1 and CDR2: PRHDT, FYEKMQ (reference sequence). The CDR3 extends over 11 amino acids. V lost 4 bases and J 6 bases, leaving 3 bases between the germline ends. The CDR3 DNA reads as TGTGCCAGCAGCTCGGATGAAAAACTGTTTTTT. This codes for CASSSDEKLFF.

The CDR3 nucleotides are TGTGCCAGCAGCTTGCTCGGGACAGGGGGGACTGAAGCTTTCTTT. Protein product: CASSLLGTGGTEAFF. This rearrangement joins TRBV5-6 to TRBJ1-1, with 11 bases fitting TRBD1. Germline loops: CDR1 SGHDT, CDR2 YYEEEE. Unmatched junction bases numbered 4, after V lost 1 base and J lost 5 bases. The CDR3 runs to 15 residues.

The chain couples TRBV6-5 to TRBJ2-5; possible D gene TRBD2, 5 bases. CDR1 is MNHEY, CDR2 SVGAGI, per germline. Trimming took 6 bases from V and 2 from J, leaving 16 bases between them. The CDR3 sequence is 15 residues long. This chain's CDR3 is CASSGYGERQETQYF. CDR3 nucleotides: TGTGCCAGCAGCGGGTACGGGGAGAGACAAGAGACCCAGTACTTC.